The 26 T cell receptor beta chains listed next were all sequenced from one sample in a study of control samples from healthy donors and cancer patients. Assay used: immunoSEQ multiplex PCR; TCRdb lists only in-frame clones, some missing. The sample lists 400,000 to 500,000 clones, over 75% occurring once. The sequenced material came from PBMCs. These receptors all come from a man aged 40-49 years with head and neck cancer.

A note on this clone: This sample includes further DNA sequences coding for the same CDR3. The chain carries TRBV7-9 and TRBJ2-3; D not resolved. V shed 6 bases and J shed 5 bases, with 3 bases lying between them. The CDR3 spans 10 residues. Germline V gene lookup returns CDR1 SEHNR and CDR2 FQNEAQ (reference sequence). CDR3 amino acids: CASRGDTQYF. The CDR3 region has the DNA TGTGCCAGCAGGGGAGATACGCAGTATTTT.

A single count supports this clone. The V and J genes are TRBV18 and TRBJ2-3; tentative D call: TRBD1 (6 bases). Germline CDR1 KGHSH, CDR2 LQKENI. V was cut by 4 bases and J by 0 bases, with 8 bases left in between. This CDR3 has 14 amino acids. The CDR3 DNA reads TGTGCCAGCTCACGGGGGCTAAGCACAGATACGCAGTATTTT. Residues: CASSRGLSTDTQYF. The complete variable domain, with remaining parts taken from reference TRBV18 and TRBJ2-3, reads NAGVMQNPRHLVRRRGQEARLRCSPMKGHSHVYWYRQLPEEGLKFMVYLQKENIIDESGMPKERFSAEFPKEGPSILRIQQVVRGDSAAYFCASSRGLSTDTQYFGPGTRLTVL.

The chain combines TRBV20-1 with TRBJ1-2; no reliable D call. The germline V gene has CDR1 DFQATT and CDR2 SNEGSKA (reference sequence). The V and J ends lost 3 bases and 3 bases respectively, with 14 bases between them. This CDR3 contains 14 residues. CDR3 nucleotide sequence: TGCAGTGCTAGTGGAAGGACGGACGACTATGGCTACACCTTC. It specifies CSASGRTDDYGYTF.

V gene TRBV30 combines with J gene TRBJ1-1, with D possibly TRBD1 on 6 matching bases. Looked up from germline, CDR1 is GTSNPN and CDR2 is SVGIG (reference sequence). CDR3 length equals 16 residues. Trimming left V 3 bases short and J 2 bases short, with 19 bases between. The CDR3 sequence: CAWSTSGTQLNTEAFF. CDR3 DNA sequence: TGTGCCTGGAGCACCTCCGGGACACAATTAAACACTGAAGCTTTCTTT.

V usage is TRBV30 and J usage is TRBJ2-1; D is perhaps TRBD1 (6 bases). CDR1 is GTSNPN and CDR2 is SVGIG in the germline V gene (reference sequence). The V end lost 2 bases, the J end lost 8 bases, and 13 bases lay between the germline ends. The CDR3 has 13 residues. The CDR3 sequence is CAWSSWGPHEQFF. The CDR3, as DNA: TGTGCCTGGAGTTCGTGGGGGCCACATGAGCAGTTCTTC.

V and J are TRBV11-3 and TRBJ1-1; TRBD1 might be the D (6 bases). The CDR3 contains 17 residues. From germline, CDR1 is SGHNT and CDR2 YENEEA. V shed 1 base and J shed 0 bases, with 15 bases lying between them. The CDR3 loop reads CASSLGQAHGMNTEAFF. CDR3 coding DNA: TGTGCCAGCAGCTTAGGACAGGCCCATGGGATGAACACTGAAGCTTTCTTT.

This chain uses TRBV21-1 with TRBJ2-3; the DNA was not compared with TRBD1, the D call given in the table. TRBV21-1 is shown as a pseudogene. There are 13 residues in the CDR3. CDR3 residues: CASSKQGMDTQYF. CDR3 in DNA: TGTGCCAGCAGCAAACAGGGTATGGATACGCAGTATTTT.

The CDR3 here is CASSEAVRKSGSIYEQYF. CDR3 bases: TGTGCCAGCAGTGAAGCAGTAAGGAAGTCGGGGTCAATCTACGAGCAGTACTTC. The V gene is TRBV6-1, the J gene TRBJ2-7; the D gene is possibly TRBD2 (5 bases). This CDR3 is 18 amino acids long. Germline V gene data show CDR1 as MNHNS and CDR2 as SASEGT. The V end lost 0 bases, the J end lost 3 bases, and 21 bases lay between the germline ends.

The chain is built from TRBV5-4 and TRBJ2-5, with TRBD1 matching over 7 bases. The germline gives CDR1 SGHNT, CDR2 YYREEE (reference sequence). Trimming removed 4 bases from V and 4 bases from J; junction bases left unmatched: 13. The length of the CDR3 is 16 residues. CDR3 sequence (DNA): TGTGCCAGCAGCCCTGTCGCAGGGGGTGGCCGAGAGACCCAGTACTTC. Protein sequence: CASSPVAGGGRETQYF.

The rearrangement uses TRBV11-2 and TRBJ2-7; D is perhaps TRBD1 (6 bases). Trimming took off 1 base at V and 2 bases at J, with 9 bases between the two ends. The CDR3 extends over 14 amino acids. Germline V gene lookup returns CDR1 SGHAT and CDR2 FQNNGV. CDR3 bases: TGTGCCAGCAGCTTAGCAGGGGCCCCCTACGAGCAGTACTTC. It is translated as CASSLAGAPYEQYF.

The J gene is TRBJ1-3, the V gene TRBV6-5; the D is unclear. Germline values: CDR1 MNHEY, CDR2 SVGAGI. The CDR3 loop spans 15 amino acids. The V end was cut by 5 bases, the J end by 0 bases, with 11 bases between. Written as DNA, the CDR3 is TGTGCCAGCAGTCAACCCCGTAGCTCTGGAAACACCATATATTTT. Its protein product is CASSQPRSSGNTIYF.

This chain connects TRBV24-1 to TRBJ2-5; possibly TRBD1 for D (5 bases). The CDR3 is 15 residues long. The V end lost 3 bases, the J end lost 2 bases, and 12 bases lay between the germline ends. Germline CDR1 is KGHDR and CDR2 is SFDVKD. DNA for the CDR3: TGTGCCACCAGTGATACCCTCGACAGACAAGAGACCCAGTACTTC. Its translation: CATSDTLDRQETQYF.

The chain is built from TRBV27 and TRBJ1-2; tentatively, D is TRBD1 (5 bases). Germline CDR1 and CDR2: MNHEY and SMNVEV (reference sequence). Trimming took off 0 bases at V and 4 bases at J, with 18 bases between the two ends. This CDR3 region has 17 residues. Here the CDR3 DNA reads TGTGCCAGCAGTTTATCTACCGGACATCTAGGGGTCTATGGCTACACCTTC. Protein product: CASSLSTGHLGVYGYTF.

This chain links TRBV10-3 with TRBJ1-5; 7 bases are a match to TRBD1. Trimming at V came to 0 bases and at J to 4 bases, leaving 9 bases not matched to a gene. The CDR3 is made up of 17 amino acids. Germline V CDR1 and CDR2: ENHRY, SYGVKD. CDR3 nucleotides: TGTGCCATCAGTGAGTCTATTGGCGGACAGGAGAATCAGCCCCAGCATTTT. This gives the protein CAISESIGGQENQPQHF.

Remarks on this clone: The sample has other DNA sequences that encode this CDR3 too. The chain recombines TRBV2 with TRBJ1-1; TRBD1 agrees at 7 bases. V was clipped by 5 bases and J by 0 bases; unmatched bases: 3. CDR1 is SNHLY, CDR2 FYNNEI, per germline. This CDR3 spans 14 amino acids. The CDR3 spells CASSRQGLNTEAFF. The CDR3 coding sequence is TGTGCCAGCAGTCGACAGGGACTGAACACTGAAGCTTTCTTT.

V usage is TRBV18 and J usage is TRBJ1-2; perhaps TRBD1 as D (5 bases). The V and J ends lost 0 bases and 4 bases respectively, with 15 bases between them. The CDR3 has 16 residues. Germline V gene data show CDR1 as KGHSH and CDR2 as LQKENI. The CDR3 nucleotides are TGTGCCAGCTCACCACCGGAAAGGGGAGGTGGCTATGGCTACACCTTC. Translating gives CASSPPERGGGYGYTF.

CDR3 sequence reads: CASSRTDSNQPQHF. CDR3 bases: TGCGCCAGCAGTCGGACAGATAGCAATCAGCCCCAGCATTTT. V gene TRBV10-2 combines with J gene TRBJ1-5, with D possibly TRBD1 on 6 matching bases. This CDR3 has 14 residues. Germline-derived CDR1 and CDR2 are WSHSY and SAAADI. V was shortened by 5 bases and J by 0 bases, with 8 bases between the two germline ends.

The chain has TRBV14 and TRBJ2-7; no reliable D call. Germline CDR1 and CDR2: SGHDN and FVKESK. Deletions cut 0 bases from V and 9 bases from J, with 9 bases between. This CDR3 is 12 amino acids long. DNA for the CDR3: TGTGCCAGCAGCCAAGAAAGGACCGGGCAGTACTTC. Encoded protein: CASSQERTGQYF.

This clone was detected only once. This chain uses TRBV6-5 with TRBJ1-5; weak D call: TRBD1 (6 bases). The V end was cut by 4 bases, the J end by 6 bases, with 16 bases between. CDR3 length: 15 amino acids. CDR1 is MNHEY, CDR2 SVGAGI, per germline. The CDR3: CASSSGVRGAQPQHF. For the CDR3, the DNA is TGTGCCAGCAGTTCAGGGGTTCGGGGCGCTCAGCCCCAGCATTTT.

This clone was seen once. CDR3: CAWSRRAVSYNEQFF. The CDR3 DNA sequence: TGTGCCTGGAGCCGGAGGGCAGTTTCCTACAATGAGCAGTTCTTC. V is TRBV30 and J is TRBJ2-1; D is possibly TRBD2 (6 bases). V was trimmed by 3 bases and J by 1 base, leaving 13 bases between them. Per the germline V gene, CDR1 is GTSNPN and CDR2 is SVGIG (reference sequence). The CDR3 length is 15 residues.

This clone appeared once. The rearrangement links TRBV19 to TRBJ2-1; D is possibly TRBD1 (5 bases). This CDR3 spans 14 amino acids. The germline V gene encodes CDR1 LNHDA and CDR2 SQIVND (reference sequence). V dropped 3 bases and J dropped 5 bases, with 11 bases sitting between them. CDR3 nucleotide sequence: TGTGCCAGTAGTATCGAGCGACAGAACAATGAGCAGTTCTTC. Protein sequence: CASSIERQNNEQFF.

The gene calls are TRBV5-6 and TRBJ2-2; 9 bases agree with TRBD1. CDR3 size: 17 residues. CDR1 is SGHDT and CDR2 is YYEEEE in the germline V gene. The V gene end was trimmed by 2 bases and the J gene end by 3 bases; junction bases not matched to a gene: 8. This CDR3 is CASSLPTGTGYTGELFF. The CDR3 DNA sequence: TGTGCCAGCAGCTTACCCACCGGGACAGGGTACACCGGGGAGCTGTTTTTT.

The chain carries TRBV6-4 and TRBJ2-1; a weak D match, TRBD1 (5 bases). The ends were cut back, 3 bases at V and 9 bases at J, with 21 bases in the middle. This CDR3 is 16 amino acids long. The germline V gene encodes CDR1 MRHNA and CDR2 SNTAGT. The CDR3 protein is CASSEGSRTQGGEQFF. The CDR3 DNA sequence: TGTGCCAGCAGTGAGGGCTCCCGGACCCAGGGTGGTGAGCAGTTCTTC.

The gene calls are TRBV19 and TRBJ2-5; D not resolved. The CDR3 runs 14 residues. Germline CDR1 and CDR2: LNHDA and SQIVND (reference sequence). The V end lost 3 bases, the J end lost 7 bases, and 15 bases lay between the germline ends. In DNA, the CDR3 is TGTGCCAGTAGTATCGGTCTCCCCCCCGGGACCCAGTACTTC. Amino acids: CASSIGLPPGTQYF. Together with reference TRBV19 and TRBJ2-5, the CDR3 gives the full variable domain: DGGITQSPKYLFRKEGQNVTLSCEQNLNHDAMYWYRQDPGQGLRLIYYSQIVNDFQKGDIAEGYSVSREKKESFPLTVTSAQKNPTAFYLCASSIGLPPGTQYFGPGTRLLVL.

This clone appeared a few times. The chain has TRBV5-1 and TRBJ1-3; tentatively, D is TRBD1 (6 bases). Germline CDR1 and CDR2: SGHRS and YFSETQ. The CDR3 spans 15 residues. V was trimmed by 4 bases and J by 0 bases, leaving 11 bases between them. CDR3 loop: CASSITGTSGNTIYF. The CDR3 coding sequence is TGCGCCAGCAGCATAACAGGGACCTCTGGAAACACCATATATTTT.

CDR3 nucleotide sequence: TGTGCCAGCAGCTTATCCAGGTCGGCAGATACGCAGTATTTT. This sequence encodes CASSLSRSADTQYF. The chain links TRBV11-3 to TRBJ2-3; D is unclear. Trimming took off 2 bases at V and 4 bases at J, with 10 bases between the two ends. This CDR3 contains 14 residues. Germline V lookup: CDR1 SGHNT, CDR2 YENEEA.